The rows below give T cell receptor beta chains drawn from one sample of a study of T-cell memory formation after mild COVID-19. TCRdb re-derived calls from the 5' RACE reads in MiXCR, one entry per CDR3 protein. The sample records hundreds of thousands of distinct CDR3 sequences, approximately 8% being singletons. The specimen was PBMCs or a T cell subset sorted from them (not recorded which). The receptors originated from a man aged 18 to 30 who had mild COVID-19 (a few samples of this study predate the infection). Cell type and time point are not known. Each CDR3 is given without its conserved first and last residue.

TRBV7-2	TRBJ2-5	ASSFSWGGETQY
TRBV5-1	TRBJ1-2	ASSLEYGNGYT
TRBV5-1	TRBJ1-1	ASSLDSTEAF
TRBV4-1	TRBJ2-2	ASSLARGQPFTGELF
TRBV20-1	TRBJ1-6	SARASGLGNSPLH
TRBV24-1	TRBJ2-2	ATSDFARVGTGELF
TRBV7-9	TRBJ1-1	ASRLVQGRAF
TRBV5-1	TRBJ2-5	ASSQGDTSITQY
TRBV7-9	TRBJ2-7	ASSLGDRKITRFYEQY
TRBV5-4	TRBJ2-1	ASSLGGWNYNEQF
TRBV7-9	TRBJ1-1	ASSTDGSKNTEAF
TRBV12-3/TRBV12-4	TRBJ2-7	ASSLADSRQY
TRBV27	TRBJ2-3	ASASPRRGVWGTDTQY
TRBV4-1	TRBJ2-5	ASSQGDRPETQY
TRBV5-1	TRBJ2-7	ASSRQASYEQY
TRBV27	TRBJ1-1	ASSFNPNTEAF
TRBV12-3/TRBV12-4	TRBJ1-1	ASSRGSNTEAF
TRBV4-1	TRBJ1-1	ASSQPFSGLSAF
TRBV6-5	TRBJ2-7	ASSTGGTAYEQY
TRBV10-3	TRBJ1-2	AISEQINYGYT
TRBV12-3/TRBV12-4	TRBJ2-6	ASSFGVSGANVLT
TRBV7-9	TRBJ2-2	ASSPGGGSTGELF
TRBV7-2	TRBJ2-7	ASSLELAGGYEQY
TRBV19	TRBJ1-1	ASSPRQGARTEAF
TRBV7-6	TRBJ1-2	ASSPREQSIYGYT
TRBV6-5	TRBJ1-2	ASSYSKGPYGGYT
TRBV30	TRBJ2-1	AWSVFHEQF
TRBV7-9	TRBJ2-2	ASSLGQTTGELF
TRBV7-2	TRBJ2-5	ASSWKDRPI
TRBV29-1	TRBJ1-2	SVEPGKGGYT
TRBV5-1	TRBJ2-7	ASNPTGPSYEQY
TRBV12-3/TRBV12-4	TRBJ1-2	ASGPIPYT
TRBV10-3	TRBJ2-3	AISDPSGATDTQY
TRBV4-3	TRBJ2-3	ASSQGGSSDFPDTQY
TRBV4-1	TRBJ1-1	ASSQLGLGKAF
TRBV7-2	TRBJ2-4	ASRPSGARAKNIQY
TRBV7-9	TRBJ1-2	ASSLLALSPANYGYT
TRBV18	TRBJ1-2	ASSPGQGSDGYT
TRBV4-3	TRBJ1-2	ASSQDDGYT
TRBV29-1	TRBJ1-1	SVALEWRGTEAF
TRBV20-1	TRBJ1-5	SARTAGGNQPQH
TRBV7-8	TRBJ2-1	ASSPLRSGGANEQF
TRBV7-6	TRBJ2-3	ASSTKLAGGNTDTQY
TRBV6-5	TRBJ1-5	ASSYDAWGGQPQH
TRBV2	TRBJ2-3	ASSDRGPDTQY